This T cell receptor beta chain was profiled in a study of T-cell memory formation after mild COVID-19. Study overall: The study found TCR clusters largely donor specific.

TCRdb reprocessed the 5' RACE reads with MiXCR, giving one entry per CDR3 protein. The sample gives about 140,000 distinct CDR3 sequences, about 14% of which show up once; 13% to 15% is in the top ten. The CDR3 is 15 amino acids. Germline CDR1 is MNHEY and CDR2 is SVGAGI. V shed 6 bases and J 0 bases; nucleotides not matched to a gene: 3. This clonotype was seen more than once but under ten times. Its antigen is as yet unknown. Study-wide results and caveats: A subset of responding clones appeared in pre-infection memory, suggesting cross-reactive memory joined. Day 15 to 85 contracting clones showed balanced CD4/CD8; day 15 to 37 expanders favored CD4+. Contracting clones localized mainly to CM and EM when CD4+ and mainly to EMRA when CD8+.

This chain connects TRBV6-5 to TRBJ2-2; 8 nucleotides agree with TRBD1. Sequencing was carried out using PBMCs or a T cell subset sorted from them (not recorded which). This TCR was sampled from an adult woman who had mild COVID-19 (a few samples of this study predate the infection). Cell type and time point are not known. CDR3 nucleotide sequence: TGTGCCAGCAGCCCGGACAGGGCGAACACCGGGGAGCTGTTTTTT. Translation: CASSPDRANTGELFF.